The 6 T cell receptor beta chains below come from one sample, sequenced in a study of technical replicates of blood from several donors. Sequencing used immunoSEQ multiplex PCR; TCRdb keeps in-frame clones, though not all of them. The table shows about 53,000 clones, with 70% to 90% occurring only once. Sequencing was done on a sample of PBMCs. These receptors all stem from a human donor in good health. Some clones in this sample may be carry-over from other donors' samples.

This CDR3 reads CASSSGRESTDTQYF. The DNA for the CDR3 is TGCGCCAGCAGCTCGGGGCGGGAGTCCACAGATACGCAGTATTTT. The rearrangement links TRBV5-1 to TRBJ2-3, with 7 bases fitting TRBD2. Germline V lookup: CDR1 SGHRS, CDR2 YFSETQ. The length of the CDR3 is 15 residues. The junction had 6 bases not matched to a gene; V was cut back by 3 bases and J by 2 bases.

Turning to this clone: Different DNA sequences within this sample yield the same CDR3. The gene calls are TRBV4-3 and TRBJ1-3, with TRBD1 identical over 7 bases. V shed 0 bases, J shed 3 bases, and the junction held 2 bases outside the gene matches. This CDR3 has 15 amino acids. CDR1 and CDR2 (germline): LGHNA, YSLEER. The CDR3 DNA sequence: TGCGCCAGCAGCCAAGAAACAGGGGTTGGAAACACCATATATTTT. It encodes CASSQETGVGNTIYF.

The chain recombines TRBV5-1 with TRBJ2-5; 9 bases agree with TRBD2. The V gene end was trimmed by 4 bases and the J gene end by 1 base; junction bases not matched to a gene: 11. The CDR3 consists of 17 residues. CDR1 is SGHRS and CDR2 is YFSETQ in the germline V gene. In DNA, the CDR3 is TGCGCCAGCAGCCCGGGGAGGATAGCGGGGGCCCAAGAGACCCAGTACTTC. It is translated as CASSPGRIAGAQETQYF.

The rearrangement joins TRBV7-8 to TRBJ2-2; 14 bases line up with TRBD2. The CDR3 totals 21 residues. In germline, CDR1 is SGHVS, CDR2 FQNEAQ. J gave up 0 bases and V 1 base, and 10 bases lay outside the gene matches. CDR3 amino acids: CASSLVSYGLAGGANTGELFF. CDR3 DNA: TGTGCCAGCAGCTTAGTGTCATATGGACTAGCGGGAGGCGCGAACACCGGGGAGCTGTTTTTT. Together with reference TRBV7-8 and TRBJ2-2, the CDR3 gives the full variable domain: GAGVSQSPRYKVAKRGQDVALRCDPISGHVSLFWYQQALGQGPEFLTYFQNEAQLDKSGLPSDRFFAERPEGSVSTLKIQRTQQEDSAVYLCASSLVSYGLAGGANTGELFFGEGSRLTVL.

The genes are TRBV19 and TRBJ1-5; D is possibly TRBD1 (5 bases). Trimming pared 9 bases from V and 6 bases from J, leaving 21 bases between. CDR1 and CDR2 from the germline V gene are LNHDA and SQIVND (reference sequence). The CDR3 runs to 15 residues. Here the CDR3 reads CASTWSRVRFQPQHF. The CDR3 nucleotides are TGTGCCAGCACATGGAGCAGGGTGAGGTTTCAGCCCCAGCATTTT.

The chain uses TRBV6-1 and TRBJ1-1, with no clear D. Trimming took 6 bases from V and 8 from J, leaving 19 bases between them. There are 14 residues in the CDR3. Germline assignment: CDR1 MNHNS and CDR2 SASEGT. CDR3 DNA sequence: TGTGCCAGCAGCCGGACGGTGAGGGTTGGAGAAGCTTTCTTT. Translated: CASSRTVRVGEAFF.